One sample yielded the 30 T cell receptor beta chains listed below, sequenced in a study of blood T cell repertoires in COVID-19. Generated by immunoSEQ multiplex PCR, the TCRdb table keeps only in-frame clones and is missing some. The sample has roughly 60,000 clones, roughly 85% seen once. The sample was peripheral blood. The origin of the receptors is a human donor in a cohort sampled during active COVID-19.

The genes are TRBV30 and TRBJ2-7; TRBD1 matches at 12 bases. V was clipped by 4 bases and J by 3 bases; unmatched bases: 13. The V gene's germline CDR1 is GTSNPN and CDR2 SVGIG (reference sequence). The CDR3 consists of 17 residues. In DNA, the CDR3 is TGTGCCTGGACCGGGACAGGGGGCGCGATGGGAATCTACGAGCAGTACTTC. Translation gives CAWTGTGGAMGIYEQYF. Full variable domain (missing parts from reference TRBV30 and TRBJ2-7): SQTIHQWPATLVQPVGSPLSLECTVEGTSNPNLYWYRQAAGRGLQLLFYSVGIGQISSEVPQNLSASRPQDRQFILSSKKLLLSDSGFYLCAWTGTGGAMGIYEQYFGPGTRLTVT.

The chain recombines TRBV28 with TRBJ2-2; the D is unclear. The CDR3 runs 16 residues. Germline V gene sequence: CDR1 MDHEN, CDR2 SYDVKM. Deletions cut 3 bases from V and 5 bases from J, with 16 bases between. In DNA, the CDR3 is TGTGCCAGCAGTTTTATACCCCCCCAACTTACCGGGGAGCTGTTTTTT. This gives the protein CASSFIPPQLTGELFF.

The chain is built from TRBV9 and TRBJ1-6; the D gene is possibly TRBD1 (6 bases). CDR1 is SGDLS, CDR2 YYNGEE, per germline. The CDR3 totals 12 residues. Trimming removed 4 bases at V and 12 bases at J, with 11 bases between. The chain's CDR3 is CASSPQQGPLHF. CDR3 in DNA: TGTGCCAGCAGCCCCCAACAGGGACCCCTCCACTTT.

The chain links TRBV19 to TRBJ2-3, with D possibly TRBD1 on 6 matching bases. In germline, CDR1 is LNHDA, CDR2 SQIVND (reference sequence). The CDR3 extends over 15 amino acids. Trimming pared 3 bases from V and 2 bases from J, leaving 12 bases between. DNA for the CDR3: TGTGCCAGTAGTATCCTGACAGGTACCACAGATACGCAGTATTTT. This translates into CASSILTGTTDTQYF.

The V call is TRBV3-1 (or the pseudogene TRBV3-2), the J call TRBJ2-3, with 9 bases fitting TRBD2. The V segment lost 3 bases and the J segment 3 bases; nucleotides outside the gene matches: 7. The CDR3 runs to 16 residues. Germline values: CDR1 LGHDT, CDR2 YNNKEL (reference sequence). The CDR3 here is CASSQFSGSMTDTQYF. DNA of the CDR3: TGTGCCAGCAGCCAGTTTAGCGGGAGTATGACAGATACGCAGTATTTT.

This clone was seen more than once but under ten times. This sequence joins TRBV23-1 and TRBJ2-1; 12 nucleotides agree with TRBD1. TRBV23-1 is an ORF for which the function is uncertain. The CDR3 extends over 17 amino acids. Trimming at V came to 7 bases and at J to 12 bases, leaving 19 bases not matched to a gene. CDR3 residues: CASTATGHGTGGLRQFF. DNA for the CDR3: TGCGCCAGCACCGCGACGGGGCACGGGACAGGGGGCCTTAGGCAGTTCTTC.

V usage is TRBV10-3 and J usage is TRBJ1-1, with D perhaps TRBD1 (6 bases). There are 14 residues in the CDR3. Between the trimmed V and J ends, which lost 10 bases and 2 bases, there was a span of 17 bases. CDR1 and CDR2 (germline): ENHRY, SYGVKD. CDR3 in DNA: TGTGCCACCGGTTCGACAGGATCCAACACTGAAGCTTTCTTT. As protein: CATGSTGSNTEAFF.

V gene TRBV4-3 combines with J gene TRBJ2-2, with TRBD1 as a possible D gene (6 bases). V lost 3 bases to trimming and J lost 6 bases, with 11 bases between them. CDR1 and CDR2 from the germline V gene are LGHNA and YSLEER. This CDR3 contains 14 residues. DNA of the CDR3: TGCGCCAGCAGCCAGTACAGGGCCGCCGGGGAGCTGTTTTTT. Its translation is CASSQYRAAGELFF.

The gene calls are TRBV5-1 and TRBJ2-2; D remains ambiguous. This CDR3 contains 14 residues. Trimming stripped 4 bases from V and 4 bases from J, with 11 bases between. Per germline, CDR1 SGHRS and CDR2 YFSETQ. This chain's CDR3 is CASSTARGTGELFF. As DNA, the CDR3 is TGCGCCAGCAGCACCGCCAGAGGCACCGGGGAGCTGTTTTTT.

The rearrangement joins TRBV4-2 to TRBJ2-1; TRBD2 agrees at 14 bases. Germline V CDR1 and CDR2: LGHNA, YNFKEQ. This CDR3 spans 20 amino acids. V was clipped by 0 bases and J by 0 bases; unmatched bases: 7. The CDR3 bases are TGTGCCAGCAGCCAAGATACTTTGGGGACTAGCGGGAGCTCCTACAATGAGCAGTTCTTC. Protein sequence: CASSQDTLGTSGSSYNEQFF.

The chain employs TRBV29-1 and TRBJ2-7, with 7 bases aligning to TRBD1. This CDR3 is 14 amino acids long. The germline gives CDR1 SQVTM, CDR2 ANQGSEA. V shed 3 bases and J 4 bases; nucleotides not matched to a gene: 9. The CDR3 reads CSVDVTGAGYEQYF. DNA of the CDR3: TGCAGCGTTGACGTAACAGGGGCTGGATACGAGCAGTACTTC.

This chain uses TRBV25-1 with TRBJ1-1; 12 nucleotides line up with TRBD1. V shed 6 bases, J shed 11 bases, and the junction held 7 bases outside the gene matches. The germline V gene encodes CDR1 MGHDK and CDR2 SYGVNS. This CDR3 is 13 amino acids long. CDR3 sequence reads: CASSQRDRGPAFF. DNA of the CDR3: TGTGCCAGCAGCCAACGGGACAGGGGGCCGGCTTTCTTT. The whole variable domain, filled in from reference TRBV25-1 and TRBJ1-1, reads EADIYQTPRYLVIGTGKKITLECSQTMGHDKMYWYQQDPGMELHLIHYSYGVNSTEKGDLSSESTVSRIRTEHFPLTLESARPSHTSQYLCASSQRDRGPAFFGQGTRLTVV.

The chain joins TRBV28 to TRBJ2-3, with 12 bases fitting TRBD2. This CDR3 region has 18 residues. Germline V CDR1 and CDR2: MDHEN, SYDVKM. The V gene end was trimmed by 6 bases and the J gene end by 2 bases; junction bases not matched to a gene: 12. CDR3 in amino acids: CASSPLPGLAGSTDTQYF. The CDR3 region has the DNA TGTGCCAGCAGCCCTTTACCGGGACTAGCGGGTTCCACAGATACGCAGTATTTT. Complete variable domain (other parts from reference TRBV28 and TRBJ2-3): DVKVTQSSRYLVKRTGEKVFLECVQDMDHENMFWYRQDPGLGLRLIYFSYDVKMKEKGDIPEGYSVSREKKERFSLILESASTNQTSMYLCASSPLPGLAGSTDTQYFGPGTRLTVL.

For the CDR3, the DNA is TGTGCCAGCAGTGTAGCGCAAGAGACCCAGTACTTC. It codes for CASSVAQETQYF. J is TRBJ2-5 and V is TRBV25-1; the D gene is possibly TRBD2 (5 bases). CDR1 MGHDK and CDR2 SYGVNS come from the germline V gene. V was pared by 4 bases and J by 2 bases, with 5 bases between. This CDR3 is 12 amino acids long.

This clone came up once. The chain links TRBV18 to TRBJ2-5; D not resolved. With 3 bases removed from V and 0 bases from J, the gap between germline ends came to 8 bases. Looked up from germline, CDR1 is KGHSH and CDR2 is LQKENI. The CDR3 contains 14 residues. This chain's CDR3 is CASSPNRNQETQYF. The CDR3 nucleotides are TGTGCCAGCTCACCCAACAGAAACCAAGAGACCCAGTACTTC.

This clone was counted only a few times. For the CDR3, the DNA is TGTGCCAGCAGCCAAGATTTTGGTGGCGGCTACAATGAGCAGTTCTTC. The encoded protein is CASSQDFGGGYNEQFF. The rearrangement uses TRBV14 and TRBJ2-1; D is unclear. The CDR3 runs 16 residues. V gave up 0 bases and J gave up 3 bases, with 12 bases separating them. The germline V gene has CDR1 SGHDN and CDR2 FVKESK. Full variable domain (rest looked up from reference TRBV14 and TRBJ2-1): EAGVTQFPSHSVIEKGQTVTLRCDPISGHDNLYWYRRVMGKEIKFLLHFVKESKQDESGMPNNRFLAERTGGTYSTLKVQPAELEDSGVYFCASSQDFGGGYNEQFFGPGTRLTVL.

The chain couples TRBV7-9 to TRBJ1-2; 8 bases match TRBD1. J gave up 4 bases and V 8 bases, and 12 bases lay outside the gene matches. CDR3 length equals 15 residues. CDR1 SEHNR and CDR2 FQNEAQ come from the germline V gene (reference sequence). CDR3 amino acids: CASSLGRGPSYGYTF. In DNA, the CDR3 is TGTGCCAGCTCCCTGGGCAGGGGGCCCTCCTATGGCTACACCTTC.

The J gene is TRBJ1-4, the V gene TRBV6-6; 9 bases align to TRBD1. The junction had 6 bases not matched to a gene; V was cut back by 8 bases and J by 8 bases. Per the germline V gene, CDR1 is MNHNY and CDR2 is SVGAGI (reference sequence). The CDR3 length is 13 residues. The CDR3 protein is CASGGQGGEKLFF. CDR3 nucleotides: TGTGCCAGCGGGGGACAGGGCGGGGAAAAACTGTTTTTT.

CDR3 protein: CASGTNTGGKNIQYF. The CDR3 DNA reads as TGTGCTAGTGGTACCAATACAGGGGGCAAAAACATTCAGTACTTC. This rearrangement joins TRBV12-5 to TRBJ2-4; 8 bases map to TRBD1. This CDR3 has 15 amino acids. With V trimmed by 5 bases and J by 3 bases, 6 bases remained unmatched. Per the germline V gene, CDR1 is LGHNT and CDR2 is FRNRAP.

The chain recombines TRBV7-3 with TRBJ2-3, with a tentative D call TRBD2 (5 bases). This CDR3 spans 15 amino acids. With 5 bases removed from V and 4 bases from J, the gap between germline ends came to 16 bases. Germline values: CDR1 SGHTA, CDR2 FQGTGA. CDR3 loop: CASSPVVGVADTQYF. Here the CDR3 DNA reads TGTGCCAGCAGCCCCGTGGTGGGAGTGGCAGATACGCAGTATTTT.

This clone showed up just once. The chain has TRBV28 and TRBJ2-1, with 11 bases aligning to TRBD2. The CDR3 consists of 15 residues. V lost 6 bases, J lost 4 bases, and 5 bases stayed unmatched. Germline CDR1 is MDHEN and CDR2 is SYDVKM. CDR3 amino acids: CASSWTSGYYNEQFF. CDR3 bases: TGTGCCAGCAGCTGGACTAGCGGGTATTACAATGAGCAGTTCTTC. The full variable domain, its missing parts supplied by reference TRBV28 and TRBJ2-1, is DVKVTQSSRYLVKRTGEKVFLECVQDMDHENMFWYRQDPGLGLRLIYFSYDVKMKEKGDIPEGYSVSREKKERFSLILESASTNQTSMYLCASSWTSGYYNEQFFGPGTRLTVL.

This clone was counted a single time. This rearrangement joins TRBV5-1 to TRBJ2-5, with D possibly matching TRBD1 (6 bases). Looked up from germline, CDR1 is SGHRS and CDR2 is YFSETQ. This CDR3 is 14 amino acids long. Trimming took off 1 base at V and 5 bases at J, with 12 bases between the two ends. The CDR3, as DNA: TGCGCCAGCAGCTTGTCGGCAGGGGCGGAGACCCAGTACTTC. It yields the protein CASSLSAGAETQYF.

The chain links TRBV6-2 or TRBV6-3 to TRBJ2-1, with D possibly TRBD2 on 6 matching bases. The CDR3 contains 14 residues. Trimming removed 2 bases from V and 3 bases from J, with 8 bases in between. Germline loops: CDR1 MNHEY, CDR2 SVGEGT. CDR3 DNA: TGTGCCAGCAGTTACCCGGGAGACTACAATGAGCAGTTCTTC. This gives the protein CASSYPGDYNEQFF.

The chain uses TRBV4-2 and TRBJ2-3, with TRBD2 as a possible D gene (5 bases). V lost 4 bases to trimming and J lost 4 bases, with 30 bases between them. CDR3 length: 20 residues. CDR1 and CDR2 from the germline V gene are LGHNA and YNFKEQ. The CDR3 sequence: CASSLSGGLVAPNGADTQYF. CDR3 in DNA: TGTGCCAGCAGCCTTTCGGGCGGGCTGGTAGCGCCAAACGGGGCAGATACGCAGTATTTT.

This clone was detected only a few times. The gene calls are TRBV28 and TRBJ2-2; 7 nucleotides line up with TRBD2. This CDR3 spans 15 amino acids. Germline CDR1 reads MDHEN; CDR2 reads SYDVKM. With 0 bases clipped from V and 3 bases from J, the junction kept 1 base outside the gene matches. For the CDR3, the DNA is TGTGCCAGCAGTTTATGGCTAGCGGACACCGGGGAGCTGTTTTTT. Translating it yields CASSLWLADTGELFF.

The chain joins TRBV4-3 to TRBJ2-3, with TRBD1 identical over 8 bases. The CDR3 covers 19 residues. V shed 0 bases, J shed 1 base, and the junction held 12 bases outside the gene matches. Germline V gives CDR1 LGHNA, CDR2 YSLEER. CDR3 nucleotides: TGCGCCAGCAGCCAAGATCTCTCAGGGGGCCCAGGGGGCACAGATACGCAGTATTTT. It specifies CASSQDLSGGPGGTDTQYF.

The chain carries TRBV6-5 and TRBJ1-1, with a weak D call TRBD1 (5 bases). This CDR3 is 15 amino acids long. CDR1 MNHEY and CDR2 SVGAGI come from the germline V gene. V gave up 6 bases and J gave up 1 base, with 15 bases separating them. The chain's CDR3 is CASSLNDRWNTEAFF. The CDR3 DNA reads TGTGCCAGCAGCCTCAATGACAGATGGAACACTGAAGCTTTCTTT.

J is TRBJ1-2 and V is TRBV5-1; 7 bases line up with TRBD1. Germline V CDR1 and CDR2: SGHRS, YFSETQ. V gave up 4 bases and J gave up 4 bases; unmatched junction bases: 4. The CDR3 has 13 residues. The CDR3: CASSPGTVYGYTF. DNA for the CDR3: TGCGCCAGCAGCCCAGGGACAGTCTATGGCTACACCTTC.

The chain carries TRBV4-3 and TRBJ2-1, with 7 nucleotides matching TRBD2. J was trimmed by 12 bases and V by 0 bases; bases with no gene match: 8. CDR1 and CDR2 (germline): LGHNA, YSLEER. The CDR3 runs to 14 residues. CDR3 DNA sequence: TGCGCCAGCAGCCAAGATCGGGGGGTAAATTGGCAGTTCTTC. Its translation is CASSQDRGVNWQFF.

The J gene is TRBJ1-1, the V gene TRBV19; maybe TRBD1 (6 bases). CDR3 length: 15 residues. The germline V and J ends were trimmed by 3 bases and 2 bases, with 13 bases remaining between them. Germline CDR1 and CDR2: LNHDA and SQIVND (reference sequence). The CDR3, as DNA: TGTGCCAGTAGTATGTGGACAGAGGCTAACACTGAAGCTTTCTTT. It is translated as CASSMWTEANTEAFF.